The 15 T cell receptor beta chains below all came from one sample that was sequenced in a study of control samples from healthy donors and cancer patients. The repertoire was sequenced with immunoSEQ multiplex PCR; TCRdb's copy has only in-frame clones and lacks some. Altogether around 140,000 clones are present, around 90% being singletons, with the ten largest covering 7.1%. The source material was blood. The receptors derive from a man between 18 and 29 years old in good health.

V gene TRBV19 combines with J gene TRBJ1-1, with D perhaps TRBD1 (6 bases). The CDR3 contains 14 residues. Germline CDR1 and CDR2: LNHDA and SQIVND (reference sequence). The V and J ends lost 3 bases and 0 bases respectively, with 8 bases between them. This CDR3 reads CASSISGVNTEAFF. The CDR3 bases are TGTGCCAGTAGTATTTCAGGGGTGAACACTGAAGCTTTCTTT.

The chain links TRBV5-6 to TRBJ1-6; TRBD1 aligns across 7 bases. Germline CDR1 and CDR2: SGHDT and YYEEEE. CDR3 length equals 17 residues. V was clipped by 3 bases and J by 4 bases; unmatched bases: 10. CDR3 coding DNA: TGTGCCAGCAGCTGGGGGCTGACAGGGCCTTATAATTCACCCCTCCACTTT. Translating gives CASSWGLTGPYNSPLHF.

The chain carries TRBV7-6 and TRBJ2-1; D might be TRBD2 (7 bases). The CDR3 contains 16 residues. V gave up 1 base and J gave up 3 bases, with 13 bases separating them. Germline CDR1 and CDR2: SGHVS and FNYEAQ. The CDR3, as DNA: TGTGCCAGCAGCTTAGGTGGCGGGGGCCTCTACAATGAGCAGTTCTTC. Translating gives CASSLGGGGLYNEQFF.

The chain has TRBV29-1 and TRBJ2-7; D tentatively reads TRBD1 or TRBD2 (5 bases each). Germline V gene data show CDR1 as SQVTM and CDR2 as ANQGSEA. Trimming cost V 6 bases and J 0 bases, with 6 bases left between them. The CDR3 spans 11 residues. The CDR3 bases are TGCAGCGTGGGGGACTCCTACGAGCAGTACTTC. This codes for CSVGDSYEQYF.

In its sample, this clone was seen once. The V gene is TRBV20-1, the J gene TRBJ1-1; TRBD1 is a possible D gene (5 bases). V lost 6 bases and J lost 12, with 17 bases in between. Germline V CDR1 and CDR2: DFQATT, SNEGSKA (reference sequence). CDR3 length: 11 residues. For the CDR3, the DNA is TGCAGTGCGCTTGACAGTTCGGTGACTTTCTTT. This gives the protein CSALDSSVTFF.

The chain is built from TRBV5-1 and TRBJ2-7, with 7 bases matching TRBD1. CDR1 is SGHRS, CDR2 YFSETQ, per germline. This CDR3 is 14 amino acids long. Germline trimming cut 2 bases from V and 3 bases from J; bases unmatched to any gene: 5. CDR3 DNA sequence: TGCGCCAGCAGCTTCCGGGACAGAAACTACGAGCAGTACTTC. Amino acid sequence: CASSFRDRNYEQYF.

The chain links TRBV28 to TRBJ1-1; 8 bases agree with TRBD1. This CDR3 contains 16 residues. The V segment lost 6 bases and the J segment 2 bases; nucleotides outside the gene matches: 11. The germline V gene encodes CDR1 MDHEN and CDR2 SYDVKM. This CDR3 reads CASSRGQAGINTEAFF. The CDR3 DNA reads TGTGCCAGCAGCCGGGGACAGGCTGGAATTAACACTGAAGCTTTCTTT.

In DNA form, the CDR3 reads TGTGCCAGCAGCCCCCGGGGACTAGCGGCCTACAATGAGCAGTTCTTC. Protein product: CASSPRGLAAYNEQFF. V is TRBV11-3 and J is TRBJ2-1; 11 bases align to TRBD2. The trim removed 5 bases at V and 2 bases at J, leaving 5 bases unmatched. Germline loops: CDR1 SGHNT, CDR2 YENEEA. The CDR3 consists of 16 residues.

This clone was observed a few times. Distinct nucleotide sequences in the sample also encode this CDR3. The V call is TRBV5-1, the J call TRBJ2-3; 8 bases are shared with TRBD1. The germline V gene has CDR1 SGHRS and CDR2 YFSETQ. CDR3 size: 15 residues. V shed 0 bases, J shed 2 bases, and the junction held 2 bases outside the gene matches. This CDR3 is CASSLEDRATDTQYF. CDR3 DNA sequence: TGCGCCAGCAGCTTGGAGGACAGGGCCACAGATACGCAGTATTTT.

The V call is TRBV3-1 (or the pseudogene TRBV3-2), the J call TRBJ2-7, with 11 positions matching TRBD2. Losses at the gene ends were 3 bases for V and 11 bases for J; bases not matched to a gene: 6. CDR1 is LGHDT and CDR2 is YNNKEL in the germline V gene (reference sequence). The CDR3 has 13 amino acids. Written as DNA, the CDR3 is TGTGCCAGCAGCCACGGGACTAGCGGAGGCAAGTACTTC. Encoded protein: CASSHGTSGGKYF.

The J gene is TRBJ2-3, the V gene TRBV25-1; 7 bases are a match to TRBD1. Trimming removed 3 bases from V and 0 bases from J; junction bases left unmatched: 3. The CDR3 has 15 amino acids. Germline CDR1 and CDR2: MGHDK and SYGVNS. The CDR3: CASSDIQGSTDTQYF. For the CDR3, the DNA is TGTGCCAGCAGTGACATACAGGGGAGCACAGATACGCAGTATTTT.

The chain has TRBV10-2 and TRBJ1-3; no definite D call. V gave up 2 bases and J gave up 0 bases, with 11 bases separating them. The CDR3 has 16 amino acids. Germline CDR1 WSHSY, CDR2 SAAADI. The CDR3 sequence: CASSEPGLSSGNTIYF. DNA of the CDR3: TGCGCCAGCAGTGAGCCAGGACTAAGCTCTGGAAACACCATATATTTT.

V is TRBV9 and J is TRBJ2-5; tentative D call: TRBD1 (5 bases). The length of the CDR3 is 14 residues. V shed 3 bases and J shed 5 bases, with 14 bases lying between them. Germline values: CDR1 SGDLS, CDR2 YYNGEE. The CDR3 nucleotides read TGTGCCAGCAGCGGGCAGGGATTAGGTGAGACCCAGTACTTC. It translates to CASSGQGLGETQYF.

This chain joins TRBV3-1 (or the pseudogene TRBV3-2) and TRBJ2-7; TRBD1 matches at 7 bases. The CDR3 contains 14 residues. Looked up from germline, CDR1 is LGHDT and CDR2 is YNNKEL (reference sequence). V trimming: 7 bases; J trimming: 5 bases; junction bases outside the gene matches: 11. Here the CDR3 DNA reads TGTGCCAGCACTGAGAAAGCACAGGGGAACGAGCAGTACTTC. The encoded protein is CASTEKAQGNEQYF.

V and J are TRBV5-1 and TRBJ2-1, with 8 nucleotides matching TRBD1. The CDR3 sequence is 14 residues long. V gave up 0 bases and J gave up 6 bases; unmatched junction bases: 2. Per germline, CDR1 SGHRS and CDR2 YFSETQ. The DNA of the CDR3 is TGCGCCAGCAGCTTGGGCGGACAGGGCAATGAGCAGTTCTTC. This gives the protein CASSLGGQGNEQFF.